Presented here are 4 T cell receptor beta chains from one specimen sequenced in a study of blood T cell repertoires in COVID-19. Clones were read by immunoSEQ multiplex PCR, and TCRdb kept only the in-frame ones, dropping some. The data contain some 80,000 clones, roughly 86% of them seen just once; the ten biggest clones take up 4.5% to 5.5%. Sequencing input: peripheral blood. These receptors came from a man aged 50-59 years with active or convalescent COVID-19.

The rearrangement uses TRBV28 and TRBJ2-3, with D possibly being TRBD2 (7 bases). Germline V gene sequence: CDR1 MDHEN, CDR2 SYDVKM. V was shortened by 5 bases and J by 6 bases, with 12 bases between the two germline ends. This CDR3 region has 13 residues. CDR3 amino acids: CASSGGAGDTQYF. The CDR3 nucleotides are TGTGCCAGCAGTGGGGGGGCTGGGGATACGCAGTATTTT.

This chain connects TRBV28 to TRBJ1-1; 8 bases map to TRBD1. The J segment lost 3 bases and the V segment lost 4 bases, leaving 7 bases of the junction unmatched. There are 15 residues in the CDR3. Germline V gives CDR1 MDHEN, CDR2 SYDVKM. The CDR3 region has the DNA TGTGCCAGCAGTTCCACAGGGGGGAGGGACACTGAAGCTTTCTTT. This encodes CASSSTGGRDTEAFF.

The chain is built from TRBV4-3 and TRBJ2-6; 9 bases fit TRBD1. The junction had 9 bases not matched to a gene; V was cut back by 0 bases and J by 0 bases. Germline V gene lookup returns CDR1 LGHNA and CDR2 YSLEER. The CDR3 spans 20 residues. CDR3: CASSQEIYGQGSSGANVLTF. The CDR3 region has the DNA TGCGCCAGCAGCCAAGAGATCTACGGACAGGGGTCCTCTGGGGCCAACGTCCTGACTTTC.

The V gene is TRBV12-3 or TRBV12-4, the J gene TRBJ2-1; a weak D match, TRBD2 (5 bases). V shed 6 bases and J shed 9 bases, with 15 bases lying between them. The CDR3 has 13 residues. The CDR3 DNA sequence: TGTGCCAGCAGGCCGGTGGTACGGGGTGAGCAGTTCTTC. This gives the protein CASRPVVRGEQFF.